This is a list of T cell receptor beta chains from one sample in a study of cytomegalovirus exposure and HLA in healthy donors. Some clones are missing from TCRdb's copy, which holds only in-frame ones; the method was immunoSEQ multiplex PCR. In the table there are just under 150,000 clones, about 91% of which are singletons. Sequencing was performed on PBMCs. These receptors originate from a man aged 18 to 35 in good health and CMV-seropositive. Both conserved end residues are part of each CDR3. A D gene is named only where the DNA matches it firmly. Rows may omit the clone size; those that give it use once, few, many or a size class.

NA TRBJ2-5 TRBV29-1 NA CSVEDWGRGGDQETRYF TGCAGCGTTGAAGACTGGGGTAGAGGGGGGGACCAAGAGACCCGGTACTTC
few TRBJ2-7 TRBV7-2 NA CASSLDSGDSSYEQYF TGTGCCAGCAGCTTAGATTCGGGGGACAGCTCCTACGAGCAGTACTTC
NA TRBJ1-2 TRBV7-3 NA CASSRLLSYGGSHYGYTF TGTGCCAGCAGCCGCTTATTGTCCTACGGGGGGTCCCACTATGGCTACACCTTC
NA TRBJ2-1 TRBV6-4 TRBD2 CASSPSGTSYNEQFF TGTGCCAGCAGTCCTAGCGGGACCTCCTACAATGAGCAGTTCTTC
NA TRBJ1-4 TRBV27 NA CASSLSQGGANEKLFF TGTGCCAGCAGCCTCTCTCAAGGGGGGGCTAATGAAAAACTGTTTTTT
NA TRBJ2-7 TRBV6-6 TRBD2 CATGQGLEVAGQYF TGTGCCACCGGGCAAGGGTTAGAAGTAGCGGGGCAGTACTTC
NA TRBJ2-1 TRBV5-1 NA CASSGGINEQFF TGCGCCAGCAGTGGCGGGATCAATGAGCAGTTCTTC
NA TRBJ1-6 TRBV27 NA CASSVVVYSPLHF TGTGCCAGCAGCGTAGTCGTATATTCACCCCTCCACTTT
NA TRBJ1-5 TRBV4-1 NA CASSQEVSANQPQHF TGCGCCAGCAGCCAAGAAGTTAGTGCCAATCAGCCCCAGCATTTT
NA TRBJ1-2 TRBV9 NA CASSVVEGGYTF TGTGCCAGCAGCGTAGTGGAGGGAGGCTACACCTTC
NA TRBJ1-6 TRBV28 TRBD1 CASSFRQGTSPLHF TGTGCCAGCAGTTTTCGACAGGGAACTTCACCCCTCCACTTT
NA TRBJ2-2 TRBV6-1 TRBD2 CASSGGTRRTGELFF TGTGCCAGCAGTGGGGGGACTAGAAGGACCGGGGAGCTGTTTTTT
few TRBJ2-1 TRBV25-1 NA CASSATWSSYNEQFF TGTGCCAGCAGTGCTACTTGGAGCTCCTACAATGAGCAGTTCTTC
NA TRBJ1-3 TRBV7-2 NA CASSLGVRVSGNTIYF TGTGCCAGCAGCTTAGGGGTGAGGGTCTCTGGAAACACCATATATTTT
NA TRBJ1-2 TRBV5-6 TRBD1 CASSLKQGEGYYGYTF TGTGCCAGCAGCTTGAAACAGGGGGAAGGGTACTATGGCTACACCTTC
NA TRBJ2-5 TRBV5-1 NA CASSSLSIRGGPQETQYF TGCGCCAGCAGCTCCCTTTCAATACGGGGAGGACCCCAAGAGACCCAGTACTTC
NA TRBJ1-2 TRBV7-6 NA CASSLVGLEGGYTF TGTGCCAGCAGCTTAGTCGGGCTAGAGGGAGGCTACACCTTC
NA TRBJ1-2 TRBV5-8 TRBD1 CASSGGQGARGYTF TGTGCCAGCAGCGGGGGACAGGGGGCTCGCGGCTACACCTTC
NA TRBJ2-5 TRBV5-4 TRBD1 CASSLSWTGGETQYF TGTGCCAGCAGCCTCAGCTGGACAGGGGGAGAGACCCAGTACTTC
NA TRBJ2-7 TRBV12-5 NA CASGLVEEKQYF TGTGCTAGTGGTTTGGTAGAGGAGAAGCAGTACTTC
NA TRBJ1-4 TRBV27 NA CASSSQFGDLLFF TGTGCCAGCAGTTCCCAATTCGGGGACTTACTGTTTTTT
NA TRBJ1-2 TRBV5-1 NA CASSTNPTGYGYTF TGCGCCAGCAGCACGAACCCTACAGGGTATGGCTACACCTTC
NA TRBJ1-2 TRBV27 NA CASSLGSGFPYGYTF TGTGCCAGCAGTTTAGGTTCGGGATTCCCCTATGGCTACACCTTC
NA TRBJ1-1 TRBV4-1 NA CASSQTQEAFF TGCGCCAGCAGCCAGACACAGGAAGCTTTCTTT
once TRBJ1-3 TRBV29-1 NA CSGGGLGSGNTIYF TGCAGCGGGGGCGGTTTAGGGTCTGGAAACACCATATATTTT
NA TRBJ1-2 TRBV6-1 TRBD1 CASSEVQGAFGYTF TGTGCCAGCAGTGAAGTGCAGGGGGCATTCGGCTACACCTTC
NA TRBJ1-4 TRBV28 TRBD1 CASSFIGGGNEKLFF TGTGCCAGCAGTTTCATAGGGGGCGGTAATGAAAAACTGTTTTTT
NA TRBJ1-2 TRBV6-5 NA CASTTLAGQGGYTF TGTGCCAGCACCACCCTGGCAGGGCAAGGGGGCTACACCTTC
NA TRBJ2-1 TRBV6-4 NA CASSDFERSEQFF TGTGCCAGCAGTGACTTCGAGCGTAGTGAGCAGTTCTTC
NA TRBJ1-3 TRBV19 NA CASSITYGNTIYF TGTGCCAGTAGTATAACCTACGGAAACACCATATATTTT
NA TRBJ2-2 TRBV6-1 NA CASIVTIDNTGELFF TGTGCCAGCATAGTGACAATCGATAACACCGGGGAGCTGTTTTTT
NA TRBJ2-7 TRBV18 TRBD1 CASSPSGIETGGEQYF TGTGCCAGCTCACCCTCCGGTATAGAGACAGGGGGCGAGCAGTACTTC
NA TRBJ1-1 TRBV19 NA CASLGGTEAFF TGTGCCAGTCTCGGGGGGACTGAAGCTTTCTTT
NA TRBJ2-2 TRBV9 TRBD2 CASSVTSGRDTGELFF TGTGCCAGCAGCGTAACTAGCGGGAGGGACACCGGGGAGCTGTTTTTT
NA TRBJ1-3 TRBV4-1 NA CASSQVYSYRNTIYF TGCGCCAGCAGCCAAGTTTACAGTTACCGAAACACCATATATTTT
NA TRBJ2-3 TRBV25-1 TRBD2 CASSEPAGVHTQYF TGTGCCAGCAGTGAACCAGCGGGAGTTCATACGCAGTATTTT
NA TRBJ2-2 TRBV29-1 TRBD1 CSVELGQGAWTGELFF TGCAGCGTTGAACTAGGGCAGGGGGCTTGGACCGGGGAGCTGTTTTTT
few TRBJ1-5 TRBV6-1 NA CASRRTAANQPQHF TGTGCCAGCAGGCGGACAGCCGCAAATCAGCCCCAGCATTTT
many TRBJ2-3 TRBV4-2 NA CASSQGGGNVDTQYF TGTGCCAGCAGCCAAGGCGGCGGCAACGTAGATACGCAGTATTTT
NA TRBJ1-5 TRBV28 NA CASSAPLGPQHF TGTGCCAGCAGTGCCCCTCTCGGGCCCCAGCATTTT
NA TRBJ2-4 TRBV2 NA CASRGLAKNIQYF TGTGCCAGCAGGGGACTAGCCAAAAACATTCAGTACTTC
NA TRBJ2-7 TRBV5-1 NA CASSYREGDEQYF TGCGCCAGCAGCTACAGGGAGGGAGACGAGCAGTACTTC
NA TRBJ2-2 TRBV5-6 NA CASSFKLRGRTGELFF TGTGCCAGCAGCTTTAAACTCAGGGGACGAACCGGGGAGCTGTTTTTT
NA TRBJ2-1 TRBV5-1 TRBD1 CASSSFRDRGNNEQFF TGCGCCAGCAGCTCGTTCCGGGACAGAGGAAACAATGAGCAGTTCTTC
few TRBJ1-2 TRBV9 NA CASSVEDSYWGYTF TGTGCCAGCAGCGTAGAAGACTCCTACTGGGGCTACACCTTC
many TRBJ2-7 TRBV5-1 NA CASSLVVYSYEQYF TGCGCCAGCAGCTTGGTCGTCTACTCCTACGAGCAGTACTTC
NA TRBJ1-3 TRBV7-6 TRBD1 CASSAGTGERTIYF TGTGCCAGCAGCGCAGGGACAGGGGAACGCACCATATATTTT
NA TRBJ1-1 TRBV7-7 NA CASTSQGTEAFF TGTGCTAGCACCTCTCAGGGAACTGAAGCTTTCTTT
once TRBJ2-2 TRBV5-4 TRBD2 CASSPGLATFTGELFF TGTGCCAGCAGCCCGGGACTAGCGACATTCACCGGGGAGCTGTTTTTT
once TRBJ1-2 TRBV6-6 TRBD1 CASRGTGDGNGYTF TGTGCCAGCAGGGGGACAGGGGACGGGAATGGCTACACCTTC
many TRBJ2-7 TRBV11-2 NA CASSLDSGFGEQYF TGTGCCAGCAGCTTAGATTCAGGGTTTGGCGAGCAGTACTTC
NA TRBJ1-1 TRBV6-5 TRBD1 CASSYSGGRDTEAFF TGTGCCAGCAGTTACTCAGGGGGCCGGGACACTGAAGCTTTCTTT
NA TRBJ2-3 TRBV6-6 TRBD1 CASRRTGRIDTQYF TGTGCCAGCAGAAGGACAGGGAGGATAGATACGCAGTATTTT